Listed below are T cell receptor beta chains from one sample, sequenced in a study of regulatory T cells in long-lasting Graves disease. TCRdb processed the multiplex PCR reads anew with MiXCR; each CDR3 protein has one entry. The sample has roughly 350,000 distinct CDR3 sequences, roughly 16% seen once; the top ten hold over 20%. These records were also assigned to another study, of T cells in Graves' hyperthyroidism and ophthalmopathy.

The specimen was peripheral blood mononuclear cells (PBMCs), collected at new diagnosis, from a patient treated with antithyroid drugs. These receptors originate from a woman under 30 with Graves disease. CDR3s leave out the opening cysteine and the closing phenylalanine or tryptophan. A D gene is named only where the DNA matches it firmly. Size values are once, few and many counts, or a class for expanded clones, and some rows have none.

>TRBV13|TRBD2|many
ASSLGREEAAEQY
>TRBV15|TRBD1|many
ATSVISGGFEQF
>TRBV30|TRBD2|many
AWSGTSGGYNVRSSYNEQF
>TRBV30|TRBD2|NA
AMEVGLAGGDEQF
>TRBV6-1|NA|NA
ASRQKITGHQY
>TRBV20-1|NA|NA
SASRGANSPLH
>TRBV28|NA|many
ASSSHPGETQY
>TRBV30|NA|many
AWTGYTEAF
>TRBV5-6|TRBD2|many
ASSGGGQETQY
>TRBV19|NA|few
ASSLTVKGTGELF
>TRBV2|NA|NA
ASSRGQLSGNTIY
>TRBV30|TRBD1|many
ALTMGQGNYGYT
>TRBV20-1|NA|NA
SAAAVLDNEQF
>TRBV20-1|TRBD2|medium-sized
SVRGLAGDVETQY
>TRBV13|NA|many
ASSFGQEQY
>TRBV9|NA|many
ASSVAAGYEQY
>TRBV20-1|NA|many
SASEPQGLF
>TRBV28|TRBD2|many
ASSESSGSRNEQF
>TRBV20-1|TRBD2|NA
SARRLAGHSGANVLT
>TRBV7-2|NA|NA
ASSFSSVASEKLF
>TRBV13|NA|NA
ASAASDYNEQF
>TRBV24-1|TRBD2|many
ATSSSGRARDEQF
>TRBV9|NA|many
ASSAKQNPLRDEQF
>TRBV9|TRBD2|many
ASSPKLAGSFYEQY
>TRBV5-1|TRBD2|NA
ASSWSGTSGFYNEQF
>TRBV11-2|TRBD2|NA
ASSAGLAGGNTGELF
>TRBV14|NA|many
ASRGGGTDTQY
>TRBV5-1|TRBD1|many
ASSSGQGYTEAF
>TRBV7-8|TRBD2|many
ASSFQPGLAGNTQY
>TRBV18|NA|many
ASSLPPSGANVLT
>TRBV4-1|NA|many
ASSQGTQDTEAF
>TRBV28|TRBD1|many
ASSLDRGNYGYT
>TRBV3-1|NA|NA
ASSQRGGDQPQH